This is a list of T cell receptor beta chains from one sample in a study of type 1 and type 2 diabetes patients. TCRdb analysed the multiplex PCR reads with MiXCR anew, one entry per CDR3 protein. Counted here are a few hundred thousand distinct CDR3 sequences, 47% occurring once; the ten biggest clones make up approximately 14%. Sequenced: peripheral blood mononuclear cells (PBMCs). Receptors originate from a young man with type 2 diabetes. Both conserved end residues are part of each CDR3. The order of the fields is J gene, clone size, D gene, V gene, CDR3 DNA, CDR3 protein. A D gene is named only where the DNA matches it firmly. The size of a clone is reported for some rows only, either as once, few or many, or as a class for expanded clones.

J gene: TRBJ2-7; clone size: few; D gene: TRBD1; V gene: TRBV19; CDR3 DNA: TGTGCCAGTAGTATAGGGCAGGGGGCCAGTTACGAGCAGTACTTC; CDR3 protein: CASSIGQGASYEQYF
J gene: TRBJ1-1; clone size: many; D gene: -; V gene: TRBV19; CDR3 DNA: TGTGCCAGTAGTGCGGGACAAAGAAACACTGAAGCTTTCTTT; CDR3 protein: CASSAGQRNTEAFF
J gene: TRBJ1-1; clone size: -; D gene: -; V gene: TRBV30; CDR3 DNA: TGTGCCAGGAGTGTGGTTGGTGGGAACACTGAAGCTTTCTTT; CDR3 protein: CARSVVGGNTEAFF
J gene: TRBJ2-7; clone size: few; D gene: TRBD2; V gene: TRBV13; CDR3 DNA: TGTGCCAGCAGCTCCAACCAGCGGGGGAGCTCCTACGAGCAGTACTTC; CDR3 protein: CASSSNQRGSSYEQYF
J gene: TRBJ2-1; clone size: -; D gene: -; V gene: TRBV10-3; CDR3 DNA: TGTGCCACCCGACCGGTTGGAGTCTCCTACAATGAGCAGTTCTTC; CDR3 protein: CATRPVGVSYNEQFF
J gene: TRBJ1-1; clone size: few; D gene: -; V gene: TRBV29-1; CDR3 DNA: TGCAGCGGCAACAGGGCAAACACTGAAGCTTTCTTT; CDR3 protein: CSGNRANTEAFF
J gene: TRBJ1-1; clone size: -; D gene: -; V gene: TRBV7-3; CDR3 DNA: TGTGCCAGCAGCTCCGCCCGGGGGGTCGCAACTGAAGCTTTCTTT; CDR3 protein: CASSSARGVATEAFF
J gene: TRBJ2-2; clone size: -; D gene: -; V gene: TRBV5-1; CDR3 DNA: TGCGCCAGCAGCTTGACGGGAAGCACCGGGGAGCTGTTTTTT; CDR3 protein: CASSLTGSTGELFF
J gene: TRBJ2-1; clone size: many; D gene: -; V gene: TRBV2; CDR3 DNA: TGTGCCAGCTGCCAATACTCCTACAATGAGCAGTTCTTC; CDR3 protein: CASCQYSYNEQFF
J gene: TRBJ1-6; clone size: -; D gene: -; V gene: TRBV4-3; CDR3 DNA: TGCGCCAGCGGCCAATCCCCAGCCACACCCCTCCACTTT; CDR3 protein: CASGQSPATPLHF
J gene: TRBJ1-2; clone size: many; D gene: -; V gene: TRBV25-1; CDR3 DNA: TGTGCCAGCAGTGCCGCTTATGGCTACACCTTC; CDR3 protein: CASSAAYGYTF
J gene: TRBJ2-1; clone size: -; D gene: TRBD1; V gene: TRBV19; CDR3 DNA: TGTGCCAGCGGGACAGGGGAATTTTCCTACAATGAGCAGTTCTTC; CDR3 protein: CASGTGEFSYNEQFF
J gene: TRBJ1-3; clone size: -; D gene: -; V gene: TRBV30; CDR3 DNA: TGTGCCTGGAATCCCTCAGGGCCTGGAAACACCATATATTTT; CDR3 protein: CAWNPSGPGNTIYF
J gene: TRBJ1-1; clone size: few; D gene: -; V gene: TRBV15; CDR3 DNA: TGTGCCACCAGCAGAGATTTCGGGGATGAAGCTTTCTTT; CDR3 protein: CATSRDFGDEAFF
J gene: TRBJ2-1; clone size: -; D gene: TRBD1; V gene: TRBV24-1; CDR3 DNA: TGTGCCACCAGTGATTCGACAGGGGCTGAGCAGTTCTTC; CDR3 protein: CATSDSTGAEQFF
J gene: TRBJ2-7; clone size: few; D gene: -; V gene: TRBV20-1; CDR3 DNA: TGCAGTGTCCTAAGGAGGGATTCCTACGAGCAGTACTTC; CDR3 protein: CSVLRRDSYEQYF
J gene: TRBJ1-2; clone size: once; D gene: -; V gene: TRBV2; CDR3 DNA: TGTGCCAGCAGCGTAGGGTTGGACTATGGCTACACCTTC; CDR3 protein: CASSVGLDYGYTF
J gene: TRBJ2-2; clone size: -; D gene: -; V gene: TRBV18; CDR3 DNA: TGTGCCAGCTCTGCAGGGCGCTCGAACACCGGGGAGCTGTTTTTT; CDR3 protein: CASSAGRSNTGELFF
J gene: TRBJ2-2; clone size: -; D gene: -; V gene: TRBV6-2/TRBV6-3; CDR3 DNA: TGTGCCAGCCGGCCCGGGGAGCTGTTTTTT; CDR3 protein: CASRPGELFF
J gene: TRBJ2-5; clone size: few; D gene: -; V gene: TRBV7-2; CDR3 DNA: TGTGCCAGCACGCAGGGGGGGGGATTGATGGAGACCCAGTACTTC; CDR3 protein: CASTQGGGLMETQYF
J gene: TRBJ1-1; clone size: few; D gene: -; V gene: TRBV20-1; CDR3 DNA: TGCAGTGCTAGTCCGGTGGGGGTGAACACTGAAGCTTTCTTT; CDR3 protein: CSASPVGVNTEAFF
J gene: TRBJ2-5; clone size: many; D gene: -; V gene: TRBV20-1; CDR3 DNA: TGCAGTGCTAGAGCAGGGGCACGGGAGACCCAGTACTTC; CDR3 protein: CSARAGARETQYF
J gene: TRBJ2-1; clone size: -; D gene: TRBD2; V gene: TRBV10-1; CDR3 DNA: TGCGCCAGCAGTGAGGTGGGCGGGAGTTCCTACAATGAGCAGTTCTTC; CDR3 protein: CASSEVGGSSYNEQFF
J gene: TRBJ1-4; clone size: -; D gene: -; V gene: TRBV6-5; CDR3 DNA: TGTGCCACGCGAAGCCTTGCAACTAATGAAAAACTGTTTTTT; CDR3 protein: CATRSLATNEKLFF
J gene: TRBJ2-2; clone size: -; D gene: -; V gene: TRBV20-1; CDR3 DNA: TGCAGTGCTAGAGATCCGGGACAAGGAGCGAACACCGGGGAGCTGTTTTTT; CDR3 protein: CSARDPGQGANTGELFF
J gene: TRBJ2-7; clone size: -; D gene: -; V gene: TRBV10-1; CDR3 DNA: TGCGCCAGCAGCTTGGGGACAACTACCTACGACCAGTACTTC; CDR3 protein: CASSLGTTTYDQYF
J gene: TRBJ1-6; clone size: few; D gene: -; V gene: TRBV9; CDR3 DNA: TGTGCCAGCAGCGTTACAGGGAATTCACCCCTCCACTTT; CDR3 protein: CASSVTGNSPLHF
J gene: TRBJ1-1; clone size: once; D gene: -; V gene: TRBV4-1; CDR3 DNA: TGCGCCAGCAGCCAAGTCGGTCAGATCACTGAAGCTTTCTTT; CDR3 protein: CASSQVGQITEAFF
J gene: TRBJ1-6; clone size: -; D gene: TRBD1; V gene: TRBV15; CDR3 DNA: TGTGCCACCAGCAGATCCGGGACAGAATTTAATTCACCCCTCCACTTT; CDR3 protein: CATSRSGTEFNSPLHF
J gene: TRBJ2-1; clone size: -; D gene: -; V gene: TRBV7-2; CDR3 DNA: TGTGCCAGCAGCTACGGACTCGGATACAATGAGCAGTTCTTC; CDR3 protein: CASSYGLGYNEQFF
J gene: TRBJ1-1; clone size: -; D gene: TRBD1; V gene: TRBV10-3; CDR3 DNA: TGTGCCATCAGTGGGACAGGGCGCCCGAACACTGAAGCTTTCTTT; CDR3 protein: CAISGTGRPNTEAFF
J gene: TRBJ1-2; clone size: -; D gene: TRBD1; V gene: TRBV2; CDR3 DNA: TGTGCCAGCAGCGTAGGGGGGACAGGGGGCGTCTATGGCTACACCTTC; CDR3 protein: CASSVGGTGGVYGYTF
J gene: TRBJ2-7; clone size: -; D gene: -; V gene: TRBV7-2; CDR3 DNA: TGCGCCAGCAGCCAAGTAGCTCCGGGACGGCACTCCTACGAGCAGTACTTC; CDR3 protein: CASSQVAPGRHSYEQYF
J gene: TRBJ2-3; clone size: few; D gene: TRBD2; V gene: TRBV20-1; CDR3 DNA: TGCAGTGCGAGGACTAGCGGGAGGGGGCCCACAGATACGCAGTATTTT; CDR3 protein: CSARTSGRGPTDTQYF
J gene: TRBJ2-5; clone size: -; D gene: -; V gene: TRBV24-1; CDR3 DNA: TGTGGCACCAGTGGGCAGGGGGGGATCCAAGAGACCCAGTACTTC; CDR3 protein: CGTSGQGGIQETQYF
J gene: TRBJ1-2; clone size: -; D gene: -; V gene: TRBV2; CDR3 DNA: TGTGCCAGCAGTTACAGGACAGACTATGGCTACACCTTC; CDR3 protein: CASSYRTDYGYTF
J gene: TRBJ2-7; clone size: few; D gene: TRBD2; V gene: TRBV6-5; CDR3 DNA: TGTGCCAGCAGCTCCGGACTAGCGGGATACGAGCAGTACTTC; CDR3 protein: CASSSGLAGYEQYF
J gene: TRBJ2-3; clone size: few; D gene: -; V gene: TRBV20-1; CDR3 DNA: TGCAGTGCCATCGCGAACTACTTAGATACGCAGTATTTT; CDR3 protein: CSAIANYLDTQYF
J gene: TRBJ2-1; clone size: -; D gene: TRBD1; V gene: TRBV19; CDR3 DNA: TGTGCCAGTACCGGGACAGGGACCTACAATGAGCAGTTCTTC; CDR3 protein: CASTGTGTYNEQFF
J gene: TRBJ2-1; clone size: -; D gene: -; V gene: TRBV5-1; CDR3 DNA: TGCGCCAGCATGCCATCTAGAACATACAATGAGCAGTTCTTC; CDR3 protein: CASMPSRTYNEQFF
J gene: TRBJ1-5; clone size: -; D gene: -; V gene: TRBV10-3; CDR3 DNA: TGTGCCATCACGTCCAGCAGTAATGAGCCCCAGCATTTT; CDR3 protein: CAITSSSNEPQHF
J gene: TRBJ2-2; clone size: -; D gene: -; V gene: TRBV20-1; CDR3 DNA: TGCAGTGCCGGGTCAGGGGGGGGCACCGGGGAGCTGTTTTTT; CDR3 protein: CSAGSGGGTGELFF
J gene: TRBJ2-3; clone size: -; D gene: -; V gene: TRBV7-8; CDR3 DNA: TGTGCCAGCAGCTTACAGGGCCGCACAGATACGCAGTATTTT; CDR3 protein: CASSLQGRTDTQYF
J gene: TRBJ2-7; clone size: few; D gene: -; V gene: TRBV20-1; CDR3 DNA: TGCAGTGCCTACACCGGGAGCTCCTACGAGCAGTACTTC; CDR3 protein: CSAYTGSSYEQYF
J gene: TRBJ2-3; clone size: -; D gene: TRBD1; V gene: TRBV12-3/TRBV12-4; CDR3 DNA: TGTGCCAGCACCGACAGGGGTGATAGTGTATCGGGCACAGATACGCAGTATTTT; CDR3 protein: CASTDRGDSVSGTDTQYF
J gene: TRBJ1-2; clone size: -; D gene: -; V gene: TRBV7-6; CDR3 DNA: TGTGCCAGCAGTCTCAACGGAGGACCTTATGGCTACACCTTC; CDR3 protein: CASSLNGGPYGYTF
J gene: TRBJ2-1; clone size: -; D gene: -; V gene: TRBV10-1; CDR3 DNA: TGCGCCAGCAGGTCCAGGGACCCCCATGGGGATGAGCAGTTCTTC; CDR3 protein: CASRSRDPHGDEQFF
J gene: TRBJ1-6; clone size: many; D gene: TRBD1; V gene: TRBV25-1; CDR3 DNA: TGTGCCAGCAGTGAGACAGGGCAACATTCACCCCTCCACTTT; CDR3 protein: CASSETGQHSPLHF
J gene: TRBJ1-3; clone size: -; D gene: -; V gene: TRBV7-2; CDR3 DNA: TGTGCCAGCAGCCAATTAAACACCATATATTTT; CDR3 protein: CASSQLNTIYF
J gene: TRBJ2-4; clone size: -; D gene: TRBD2; V gene: TRBV19; CDR3 DNA: TGTGCCAGTAGAGACGGGACTAGCGGGGGAAACATTCAGTACTTC; CDR3 protein: CASRDGTSGGNIQYF
J gene: TRBJ2-2; clone size: -; D gene: -; V gene: TRBV7-3; CDR3 DNA: TGTGCCAGCACTTCCCTGGGACGGATGAACACCGGGGAGCTGTTTTTT; CDR3 protein: CASTSLGRMNTGELFF
J gene: TRBJ1-2; clone size: -; D gene: TRBD1; V gene: TRBV9; CDR3 DNA: TGTGCCAGCAGTCTCTCCGGGACAGGGAACTATGGCTACACCTTC; CDR3 protein: CASSLSGTGNYGYTF
J gene: TRBJ2-2; clone size: once; D gene: TRBD1; V gene: TRBV24-1; CDR3 DNA: TGTGCCACCAGCGGGGGACAGGACACCGGGGAGCTGTTTTTT; CDR3 protein: CATSGGQDTGELFF
J gene: TRBJ1-5; clone size: -; D gene: -; V gene: TRBV6-1; CDR3 DNA: TGTGCCAGCGTCTCGGTTAGCAATCAGCCCCAGCATTTT; CDR3 protein: CASVSVSNQPQHF
J gene: TRBJ2-7; clone size: few; D gene: TRBD1; V gene: TRBV6-6; CDR3 DNA: TGTGCCAGCAGTCCGGGGACAGGGGTCTACGAGCAGTACTTC; CDR3 protein: CASSPGTGVYEQYF